These 23 T cell receptor beta chains originate from one sample sequenced in a study of T-cell reconstitution after alpha-beta-depleted transplantation in children. Unique molecular identifiers were used to barcode this TCRbeta library. MiXCR, applied by TCRdb to the PCR reads, yields one record per CDR3 protein. Seen here are over 80,000 distinct CDR3 sequences, 20% to 25% observed once, and the top ten hold roughly a fifth. The sequencing used PBMCs, collected before TCRalphabeta/CD19-depleted stem cell transplant. Source of these receptors: a boy younger than 10 with acute lymphoblastic leukemia, due to receive a stem cell transplant.

This chain uses TRBV5-1 with TRBJ2-7; 7 bases fit TRBD1. The CDR3 contains 14 residues. The germline CDR1 and CDR2 sequences are SGHRS and YFSETQ. After removal of 4 bases from V and 1 base from J, the junction contained 5 bases not matched to a gene. As DNA, the CDR3 is TGCGCCAGCAGCCCGGGGACAGCGTCCTACGAGCAGTACTTC. Protein product: CASSPGTASYEQYF.

DNA of the CDR3: TGCAGTGCTAGAGTAGGGGGACTAGAGAGCTCCTACGAGCAGTACTTC. Translating it yields CSARVGGLESSYEQYF. The chain recombines TRBV20-1 with TRBJ2-7; 8 bases map to TRBD2. V lost 1 base to trimming and J lost 0 bases; unmatched junction nucleotides: 8. The CDR3 extends over 16 amino acids. The V gene's germline CDR1 is DFQATT and CDR2 SNEGSKA (reference sequence).

There are a few counts of this clonotype. The gene calls are TRBV20-1 and TRBJ2-7, with 15 bases fitting TRBD2. Trimming at V came to 4 bases and at J to 2 bases, leaving 15 bases not matched to a gene. Germline CDR1 reads DFQATT; CDR2 reads SNEGSKA (reference sequence). This CDR3 contains 19 residues. This CDR3 reads CSAIRPGLAGGPGAYEQYF. CDR3 nucleotide sequence: TGCAGTGCTATTAGACCGGGACTAGCGGGAGGTCCAGGGGCCTACGAGCAGTACTTC.

The chain has TRBV20-1 and TRBJ2-3; TRBD2 aligns across 11 bases. The V and J ends lost 5 bases and 6 bases, in that order; junction bases with no gene match: 4. The CDR3 runs to 13 residues. CDR1 and CDR2 (germline): DFQATT, SNEGSKA (reference sequence). The CDR3 nucleotides are TGCAGTGCTCTACTAGCGGGAGTGGATACGCAGTATTTT. It specifies CSALLAGVDTQYF.

The chain links TRBV20-1 to TRBJ1-2; D is unresolved. This CDR3 is 16 amino acids long. V was trimmed by 2 bases and J by 8 bases, leaving 24 bases between them. Germline CDR1 DFQATT, CDR2 SNEGSKA (reference sequence). CDR3 sequence reads: CSARMPVGSLLGGYTF. The CDR3 DNA reads as TGCAGTGCTAGAATGCCAGTGGGCAGCCTCCTCGGAGGCTACACCTTC.

The chain recombines TRBV4-3 with TRBJ2-1, with TRBD2 matching over 13 bases. The ends lost 4 bases at V and 8 bases at J; junction bases unmatched: 11. Looked up from germline, CDR1 is LGHNA and CDR2 is YSLEER. This CDR3 comprises 17 residues. The CDR3 is CASSLEPGTSGNDEQFF. The CDR3, as DNA: TGCGCCAGCAGCCTTGAACCTGGGACTAGCGGGAACGATGAGCAGTTCTTC.

Only a few counts were recorded for this clonotype. The rearrangement links TRBV6-2 or TRBV6-3 to TRBJ2-7; D ambiguous. V lost 6 bases and J lost 0, with 6 bases in between. This CDR3 spans 12 amino acids. Germline values: CDR1 MNHEY, CDR2 SVGEGT. The CDR3 DNA is TGTGCCAGCAGGACAAACTCCTACGAGCAGTACTTC. This translates into CASRTNSYEQYF.

The CDR3 is CASNKAGNYGYTF. As DNA, the CDR3 is TGTGCCAGCAACAAGGCGGGGAACTATGGCTACACCTTC. The chain recombines TRBV2 with TRBJ1-2; D is undetermined. The V end was cut by 7 bases, the J end by 2 bases, with 11 bases between. Germline assignment: CDR1 SNHLY and CDR2 FYNNEI. The length of the CDR3 is 13 residues.

The table lists this clonotype with many counts. The J gene is TRBJ2-3, the V gene TRBV9; D is ambiguous. The CDR3 has 11 amino acids. The germline CDR1 and CDR2 sequences are SGDLS and YYNGEE. V lost 0 bases and J lost 5, with 1 base in between. CDR3 protein: CASSVGDTQYF. For the CDR3, the DNA is TGTGCCAGCAGCGTAGGAGATACGCAGTATTTT.

The chain recombines TRBV5-1 with TRBJ2-7; possibly TRBD1 for D (6 bases). This CDR3 has 14 residues. V lost 4 bases and J 0 bases, leaving 11 bases between the germline ends. Germline-derived CDR1 and CDR2 are SGHRS and YFSETQ. For the CDR3, the DNA is TGCGCCAGCAGCGACCGACAGGCCTCCTACGAGCAGTACTTC. This encodes CASSDRQASYEQYF.

This clonotype has more than one count but fewer than ten. The rearrangement joins TRBV27 to TRBJ2-7; 7 nucleotides align to TRBD2. CDR3 size: 15 residues. CDR1 MNHEY and CDR2 SMNVEV come from the germline V gene (reference sequence). V shed 2 bases, J shed 3 bases, and the junction held 7 bases outside the gene matches. CDR3 DNA: TGTGCCAGCAGTTTACGGGGGGACTCTTACTACGAGCAGTACTTC. It yields the protein CASSLRGDSYYEQYF.

This rearrangement joins TRBV20-1 to TRBJ2-3, with TRBD1 matching over 10 bases. The CDR3 sequence is 18 residues long. The junction had 13 bases not matched to a gene; V was cut back by 3 bases and J by 1 base. CDR1 DFQATT and CDR2 SNEGSKA come from the germline V gene (reference sequence). The CDR3 DNA reads as TGCAGTGCTAGTGCGACAGGGGGCGCAGGGGTCGGCACAGATACGCAGTATTTT. Its translation: CSASATGGAGVGTDTQYF.

This clonotype was counted many times. The V call is TRBV28, the J call TRBJ1-1, with unresolved D. The CDR3 contains 11 residues. The germline CDR1 and CDR2 sequences are MDHEN and SYDVKM. V lost 2 bases and J 4 bases, leaving 2 bases between the germline ends. The CDR3 is CASSLRTEAFF. CDR3 DNA sequence: TGTGCCAGCAGTTTACGCACTGAAGCTTTCTTT.

Ten or more counts support this clonotype. The chain couples TRBV20-1 to TRBJ2-2; TRBD2 matches 10 bases. J lost 3 bases, V lost 4 bases, and 5 bases had no gene match. This CDR3 comprises 15 residues. The germline V gene has CDR1 DFQATT and CDR2 SNEGSKA (reference sequence). This CDR3 reads CSANRLAGDTGELFF. The CDR3 DNA follows: TGCAGTGCTAACAGGCTAGCGGGAGACACCGGGGAGCTGTTTTTT.

This clonotype has a count of ten or more. The V call is TRBV7-9, the J call TRBJ2-2; unclear D gene. This CDR3 is 16 amino acids long. V was trimmed by 7 bases and J by 6 bases, leaving 21 bases between them. Germline V lookup: CDR1 SEHNR, CDR2 FQNEAQ (reference sequence). This chain's CDR3 is CASTILGSRKAGELFF. In DNA, the CDR3 is TGTGCCAGCACCATTCTAGGGTCCAGAAAGGCCGGGGAGCTGTTTTTT.

For this clonotype: One end of the junction varies from germline; a read error may be responsible. The chain has TRBV12-3 or TRBV12-4 and TRBJ1-2, with D possibly being TRBD1 (5 bases). The length of the CDR3 is 12 residues. The CDR3 loop reads CASNLGAYGYTF. CDR3 bases: TGTGCCAGCAATTTAGGGGCTTATGGCTACACCTTC.

The rearrangement links TRBV27 to TRBJ2-5; TRBD2 might be the D (6 bases). CDR1 MNHEY and CDR2 SMNVEV come from the germline V gene (reference sequence). V was trimmed by 7 bases and J by 6 bases, leaving 21 bases between them. The CDR3 contains 15 residues. The CDR3 nucleotides are TGTGCCAGCACAGGTAGCGGACGACGAGGCCAGACCCAGTACTTC. Its translation is CASTGSGRRGQTQYF.

In this sample, this clonotype turned up many times. This rearrangement joins TRBV5-1 to TRBJ2-3; D is possibly TRBD2 (6 bases). Trimming took off 5 bases at V and 4 bases at J, with 20 bases between the two ends. CDR1 SGHRS and CDR2 YFSETQ come from the germline V gene. The CDR3 totals 16 residues. The CDR3 spells CASRLAGGGAADTQYF. The CDR3 DNA follows: TGCGCCAGCAGACTGGCTGGCGGAGGGGCCGCAGATACGCAGTATTTT.

This clonotype occurred many times. The rearrangement joins TRBV11-2 to TRBJ2-7; TRBD2 matches at 15 bases. Germline-derived CDR1 and CDR2 are SGHAT and FQNNGV. CDR3 size: 18 residues. Germline trimming cut 2 bases from V and 6 bases from J; bases unmatched to any gene: 11. As DNA, the CDR3 is TGTGCCAGCAGCTTAAGACCAAGGACTAGCGGGAGGGTCTCCGAGCAGTACTTC. This gives the protein CASSLRPRTSGRVSEQYF. Looking up the rest from reference TRBV11-2 and TRBJ2-7 gives the full variable domain: EAGVAQSPRYKIIEKRQSVAFWCNPISGHATLYWYQQILGQGPKLLIQFQNNGVVDDSQLPKDRFSAERLKGVDSTLKIQPAKLEDSAVYLCASSLRPRTSGRVSEQYFGPGTRLTVT.

This clonotype was seen a few times. The chain employs TRBV14 and TRBJ2-7; 12 positions match TRBD1. In germline, CDR1 is SGHDN, CDR2 FVKESK. Trimming at V came to 6 bases and at J to 4 bases, leaving 22 bases not matched to a gene. This CDR3 contains 20 residues. CDR3: CASRPPPGQGARLTYYEQYF. Written as DNA, the CDR3 is TGTGCCAGCAGGCCTCCTCCGGGACAGGGGGCGCGGTTGACTTATTACGAGCAGTACTTC.

This clonotype was seen only a few times. The gene calls are TRBV28 and TRBJ1-1; D remains unclear. Per the germline V gene, CDR1 is MDHEN and CDR2 is SYDVKM. The CDR3 loop spans 14 amino acids. V was trimmed by 6 bases and J by 4 bases, leaving 15 bases between them. In nucleotides, the CDR3 is TGTGCCAGCAGCCCCCTCGGAGTTACCACTGAAGCTTTCTTT. Its translation: CASSPLGVTTEAFF.

This clonotype has at least ten counts. This chain connects TRBV5-8 to TRBJ2-1; D not resolved. CDR3 length: 14 amino acids. The germline V gene encodes CDR1 SGHTS and CDR2 YDEGEE. Between the trimmed V and J ends, which lost 1 base and 2 bases, there was a span of 7 bases. Written as DNA, the CDR3 is TGTGCCAGCAGCTTGCGGGCCGCCTACAATGAGCAGTTCTTC. This encodes CASSLRAAYNEQFF.

This clonotype was recorded a few times. The chain recombines TRBV5-5 with TRBJ2-2; D ambiguous. V was trimmed by 0 bases and J by 2 bases, leaving 11 bases between them. Germline V gene lookup returns CDR1 SGHKS and CDR2 YYEKEE (reference sequence). This CDR3 contains 16 residues. In DNA, the CDR3 is TGTGCCAGCAGCTTGGGACCCAGCCCCAACACCGGGGAGCTGTTTTTT. Translated, it gives CASSLGPSPNTGELFF.